One sample yielded the 15 T cell receptor beta chains listed below, sequenced in a study of a mutant IDH1 vaccine in newly diagnosed glioma. The data were produced by immunoSEQ multiplex PCR, yet TCRdb's version contains in-frame clones alone and is incomplete. The top ten hold 3% to 3.5% of the sample, which has 60,000 or so clones, approximately 79% seen once. Time point in this sample: week 5, during vaccination. All doses held 300 ug of mutant IDH1 20-mer peptide, with topical imiquimod. Antigen specificity for these receptors is unknown. The sample was PBMCs, taken from a glioma patient whose treatment included an IDH1 peptide vaccine. The receptors shown here come from a woman between 18 and 29 years old with glioma. Some clones in this sample may be carry-over from other donors' samples.

A note on this clone: An end of the junction differs from the germline gene, which may be a read error. The gene calls are TRBV2 and TRBJ2-1, with unresolved D. CDR3 length: 13 residues. Germline V gene data show CDR1 as SNHLY and CDR2 as FYNNEI. The DNA of the CDR3 is TGTGCCAGCAGTGAAGGGCAAATGGCCCGGCGACTCTTC. Protein: CASSEGQMARRLF.

The chain joins TRBV23-1 to TRBJ1-1; 7 nucleotides match TRBD1. TRBV23-1 is given ORF status, its function remaining uncertain. The CDR3 loop spans 15 amino acids. The junction had 8 bases not matched to a gene; V was cut back by 2 bases and J by 5 bases. CDR3 protein: CASSQPPDRATEAFF. In DNA, the CDR3 is TGCGCCAGCAGTCAACCCCCAGACAGGGCGACTGAAGCTTTCTTT.

This rearrangement joins TRBV7-2 to TRBJ2-5; D is uncertain. The CDR3 is 15 amino acids. Per the germline V gene, CDR1 is SGHTA and CDR2 is FQGNSA. V lost 1 base and J lost 2, with 11 bases in between. The CDR3 DNA is TGTGCCAGCAGCTTAGTGGCAGGCCTACAAGAGACCCAGTACTTC. Amino acids: CASSLVAGLQETQYF.

CDR3: CAWSPRIGGGTEAFF. The DNA of the CDR3 is TGTGCCTGGTCCCCCAGGATTGGGGGTGGGACTGAAGCTTTCTTT. The chain is built from TRBV30 and TRBJ1-1; perhaps TRBD1 as D (5 bases). CDR1 and CDR2 (germline): GTSNPN, SVGIG (reference sequence). Trimming shortened V by 5 bases and J by 5 bases, and 21 bases separated the two germline ends. CDR3 length equals 15 residues.

The table lists this clone with a few counts. The rearrangement links TRBV2 to TRBJ1-6, with D perhaps matching TRBD1 (5 bases). CDR3 length: 13 amino acids. Germline V CDR1 and CDR2: SNHLY, FYNNEI. The V end was cut by 11 bases, the J end by 7 bases, with 15 bases between. The CDR3: CACYRRTNSPLHF. CDR3 nucleotide sequence: TGTGCCTGCTACAGGCGGACAAATTCACCCCTCCACTTT.

The chain is built from TRBV5-1 and TRBJ2-3, with D tentatively TRBD1 (5 bases). Germline loops: CDR1 SGHRS, CDR2 YFSETQ. The V end lost 4 bases, the J end lost 0 bases, and 15 bases lay between the germline ends. This CDR3 spans 16 amino acids. This CDR3 is CASSRLGQPSTDTQYF. DNA of the CDR3: TGCGCCAGCAGCCGGCTGGGGCAACCTAGCACAGATACGCAGTATTTT.

The chain recombines TRBV5-1 with TRBJ1-1; D call uncertain. Germline V gene lookup returns CDR1 SGHRS and CDR2 YFSETQ. V was clipped by 6 bases and J by 0 bases, with 15 bases between them. This CDR3 is built from 15 residues. The CDR3 sequence: CASNRNTVMNTEAFF. CDR3 nucleotides: TGCGCCAGCAACCGCAACACGGTTATGAACACTGAAGCTTTCTTT.

The chain combines TRBV6-6 with TRBJ2-1; D call uncertain. The CDR3 has 14 residues. Trimming took 3 bases from V and 8 from J, leaving 14 bases between them. In germline, CDR1 is MNHNY, CDR2 SVGAGI (reference sequence). CDR3 sequence (DNA): TGTGCCAGCAGTTATGAATTTTACTCGCATGAGCAGTTCTTC. As protein: CASSYEFYSHEQFF.

This chain uses TRBV6-6 with TRBJ1-6; D call uncertain. V lost 6 bases and J 10 bases, leaving 13 bases between the germline ends. CDR3 size: 13 residues. Germline loops: CDR1 MNHNY, CDR2 SVGAGI (reference sequence). The CDR3 DNA reads TGTGCCAGCAGCCGATCCTTAAGCTCACCCCTCCACTTT. Protein sequence: CASSRSLSSPLHF.

The chain couples TRBV5-1 to TRBJ1-5, with D possibly TRBD1 on 5 matching bases. CDR1 is SGHRS and CDR2 is YFSETQ in the germline V gene. The CDR3 totals 21 residues. V lost 4 bases and J 2 bases, leaving 31 bases between the germline ends. The CDR3 nucleotides are TGCGCCAGCAGCAGAAACAGGCGATCGGTTGTTATAGCTTGTGGCAATCAGCCCCAGCATTTT. Its translation: CASSRNRRSVVIACGNQPQHF.

As regards this clone: The sample contains more than one DNA sequence encoding this CDR3. The chain recombines TRBV14 with TRBJ1-4, with D unclear. Trimming took off 4 bases at V and 2 bases at J, with 5 bases between the two ends. The germline gives CDR1 SGHDN, CDR2 FVKESK. The CDR3 is 13 amino acids. CDR3 coding DNA: TGTGCCAGCAGCCGAGGCACTAATGAAAAACTGTTTTTT. Translation gives CASSRGTNEKLFF.

V is TRBV29-1 and J is TRBJ2-4; 10 bases are shared with TRBD1. V lost 6 bases and J lost 2; bases outside the gene matches: 7. Looked up from germline, CDR1 is SQVTM and CDR2 is ANQGSEA. There are 15 residues in the CDR3. The CDR3, as DNA: TGCAGCGTCGCGACAGGGGGCGATCCCAAAAACATTCAGTACTTC. It specifies CSVATGGDPKNIQYF.

Many counts were recorded for this clone. The chain has TRBV6-4 and TRBJ2-2, with D possibly being TRBD2 (5 bases). Trimming shortened V by 6 bases and J by 2 bases, and 10 bases separated the two germline ends. This CDR3 is 14 amino acids long. Germline CDR1 reads MRHNA; CDR2 reads SNTAGT. The CDR3 loop is CASSPAVNTGELFF. In nucleotides, the CDR3 is TGTGCCAGCAGCCCAGCGGTTAACACCGGGGAGCTGTTTTTT.

The CDR3 reads CASSLIGTETYEQYF. The CDR3, as DNA: TGTGCCAGCAGTTTAATCGGGACGGAGACCTACGAGCAGTACTTC. The chain uses TRBV27 and TRBJ2-7; the D gene could be TRBD1 or TRBD2 (5 bases each). This CDR3 has 15 residues. Trimming removed 2 bases at V and 2 bases at J, with 13 bases between. Germline-derived CDR1 and CDR2 are MNHEY and SMNVEV (reference sequence).

CDR3 DNA sequence: TGTGCCATCAGTGAGATGGGGGCACAACTGTTTTTT. It translates to CAISEMGAQLFF. The gene calls are TRBV10-3 and TRBJ1-4; D might be TRBD1 (6 bases). Per the germline V gene, CDR1 is ENHRY and CDR2 is SYGVKD. The CDR3 is 12 amino acids. The V gene lost 2 bases and the J gene lost 12 bases, with 10 bases spanning the gap.